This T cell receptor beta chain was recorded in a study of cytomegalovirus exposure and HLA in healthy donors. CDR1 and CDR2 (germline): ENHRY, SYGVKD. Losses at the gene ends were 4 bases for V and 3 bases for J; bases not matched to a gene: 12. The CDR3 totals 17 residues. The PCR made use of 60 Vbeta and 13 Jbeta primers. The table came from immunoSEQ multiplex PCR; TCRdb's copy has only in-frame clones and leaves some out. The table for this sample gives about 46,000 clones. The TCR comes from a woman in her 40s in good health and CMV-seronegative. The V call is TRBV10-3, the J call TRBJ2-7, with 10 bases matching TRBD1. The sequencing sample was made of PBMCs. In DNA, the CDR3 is TGTGCCATCAGTGCCAGGGCAGGGACAGGGGCGGACTACGAGCAGTACTTC. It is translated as CAISARAGTGADYEQYF.